This is a list of T cell receptor beta chains from one sample in a study of OX40 agonist ivuxolimab in advanced cancers. Data came from immunoSEQ multiplex PCR; TCRdb stores just in-frame clones and leaves some out. Seen here are about 69,000 clones, roughly 90% observed once, and the top ten hold 8% to 11%. The sample in question was CD4+ or CD8+ T cells sorted from blood, obtained in a trial of the OX40 agonist ivuxolimab. The source is an adult with an advanced solid tumor such as melanoma, head and neck, liver or kidney cancer. Each CDR3 is given with its conserved first and last residue. D genes are given only for firm matches. Not every row has a clone size; where given, it reads once, few, many or a size class.

j_call clone_size v_call d_call cdr3_aa cdr3_nt
TRBJ2-2 . TRBV29-1 . CSVSEAGELFF TGCAGCGTTTCTGAAGCCGGGGAGCTGTTTTTT
TRBJ1-1 . TRBV29-1 TRBD1 CSVEGGTGATEAFF TGCAGCGTTGAGGGAGGGACAGGGGCGACTGAAGCTTTCTTT
TRBJ2-5 . TRBV29-1 TRBD1 CSVANLRGSQYF TGCAGCGTTGCGAACCTCAGGGGGAGCCAGTACTTC
TRBJ1-5 . TRBV7-9 . CASSLEGEGQPQHF TGTGCCAGCAGCTTAGAAGGCGAGGGTCAGCCCCAGCATTTT
TRBJ1-5 . TRBV6-1 TRBD1 CASSNGQGGQPQHF TGTGCCAGCAGCAATGGACAGGGGGGGCAGCCCCAGCATTTT
TRBJ1-4 . TRBV5-1 . CASSLEVREKLFF TGCGCCAGCAGCTTGGAGGTACGGGAAAAACTGTTTTTT
TRBJ1-5 few TRBV27 . CASSYTGINQPQHF TGTGCCAGCAGCTATACAGGGATCAATCAGCCCCAGCATTTT
TRBJ2-5 once TRBV5-1 TRBD2 CASSLTSEQRETQYF TGCGCCAGCAGCTTAACTAGCGAGCAGAGGGAGACCCAGTACTTC
TRBJ1-1 . TRBV5-1 TRBD1 CASSAPGTGNTEAFF TGCGCCAGCAGCGCGCCCGGGACAGGGAACACTGAAGCTTTCTTT
TRBJ2-6 . TRBV11-2 . CASSLLPGANVLTF TGTGCCAGCAGCTTGTTGCCTGGGGCCAACGTCCTGACTTTC
TRBJ1-5 few TRBV27 . CASSTRGPNQPQHF TGTGCCAGCAGTACTCGGGGGCCGAATCAGCCCCAGCATTTT